One and the same sample provided the 12 T cell receptor beta chains below, sequenced in a study of cytomegalovirus exposure and HLA in healthy donors. Method: immunoSEQ multiplex PCR; TCRdb's copy keeps in-frame clones and lacks some. The sample yields more than 250,000 clones, about nine tenths seen once. Sequencing was performed on PBMCs. These receptors originate from a woman between 25 and 40 years old in good health and CMV-seronegative.

This clone was found a few times. This chain uses TRBV28 with TRBJ2-3; D may match TRBD1 or TRBD2 (6 bases each). CDR3 length: 16 amino acids. Germline V CDR1 and CDR2: MDHEN, SYDVKM. The V and J ends lost 3 bases and 3 bases respectively, with 16 bases between them. The CDR3 loop reads CASSFHRGRGTDTQYF. The CDR3 nucleotides read TGTGCCAGCAGTTTCCATCGGGGGCGGGGTACAGATACGCAGTATTTT. The entire variable domain, with the rest obtained from reference TRBV28 and TRBJ2-3, is as follows: DVKVTQSSRYLVKRTGEKVFLECVQDMDHENMFWYRQDPGLGLRLIYFSYDVKMKEKGDIPEGYSVSREKKERFSLILESASTNQTSMYLCASSFHRGRGTDTQYFGPGTRLTVL.

CDR3 region: CASSASLATEAFF. The CDR3 DNA reads TGTGCCAGCAGCGCCAGCCTAGCAACTGAAGCTTTCTTT. The chain employs TRBV9 and TRBJ1-1, with unresolved D. The CDR3 is 13 residues long. The V end lost 3 bases, the J end lost 5 bases, and 11 bases lay between the germline ends. Germline V gives CDR1 SGDLS, CDR2 YYNGEE.

V usage is TRBV7-3 and J usage is TRBJ2-3, with 7 bases matching TRBD2. CDR1 and CDR2 (germline): SGHTA, FQGTGA. Unmatched junction bases numbered 4, after V lost 4 bases and J lost 0 bases. This CDR3 is 15 amino acids long. CDR3 sequence reads: CASSSGGSSTDTQYF. The CDR3 bases are TGTGCCAGCAGCTCGGGAGGTTCTAGCACAGATACGCAGTATTTT.

The V and J genes are TRBV5-5 and TRBJ1-2, with D possibly being TRBD1 (5 bases). Looked up from germline, CDR1 is SGHKS and CDR2 is YYEKEE (reference sequence). The V and J ends lost 4 bases and 0 bases respectively, with 13 bases between them. This CDR3 spans 15 amino acids. The CDR3 protein is CASSGGGPANYGYTF. The CDR3 region has the DNA TGTGCCAGCAGCGGGGGAGGCCCGGCTAACTATGGCTACACCTTC.

CDR3: CASSESRGTDTQYF. The CDR3 DNA is TGTGCCAGCAGCGAGAGCAGGGGCACAGATACGCAGTATTTT. The chain employs TRBV6-1 and TRBJ2-3; a possible D gene is TRBD1 (5 bases). The CDR3 length is 14 residues. Between the trimmed V and J ends, which lost 6 bases and 1 base, there was a span of 11 bases. CDR1 and CDR2 from the germline V gene are MNHNS and SASEGT.

The rearrangement uses TRBV5-1 and TRBJ2-3, with no clear D. There are 13 residues in the CDR3. CDR1 and CDR2 (germline): SGHRS, YFSETQ. V was cut by 5 bases and J by 9 bases, with 16 bases left in between. The CDR3 coding sequence is TGCGCCAGCAGTTCGGAGCCCCTAAGCACGCAGTATTTT. The encoded protein is CASSSEPLSTQYF.

In DNA, the CDR3 is TGCGCCAGCAGCCAACGGGCGGGAGGTCTGGTCCCGCCCTACAATGAGCAGTTCTTC. It codes for CASSQRAGGLVPPYNEQFF. The rearrangement links TRBV4-1 to TRBJ2-1, with 8 bases identical to TRBD2. This CDR3 comprises 19 residues. Germline V gene lookup returns CDR1 MGHRA and CDR2 YSYEKL. V lost 2 bases, J lost 2 bases, and 14 bases stayed unmatched.

This chain links TRBV4-3 with TRBJ2-7; 11 nucleotides align to TRBD2. Germline V gene sequence: CDR1 LGHNA, CDR2 YSLEER. V shed 10 bases, J shed 2 bases, and the junction held 31 bases outside the gene matches. This CDR3 region has 22 residues. This CDR3 reads CATPTDRQLPGLAADAPYEQYF. The CDR3 coding sequence is TGCGCCACCCCGACCGACAGACAGCTCCCGGGACTAGCGGCTGATGCTCCCTACGAGCAGTACTTC.

Remarks on this clone: This CDR3 is also generated by other DNA sequences in the sample. The chain links TRBV4-3 to TRBJ2-7; D unclear. V shed 1 base and J shed 1 base, with 8 bases lying between them. The CDR3 spans 14 residues. Germline V gives CDR1 LGHNA, CDR2 YSLEER. The CDR3 protein is CASSQGLLSYEQYF. CDR3 bases: TGCGCCAGCAGCCAAGGACTGTTATCCTACGAGCAGTACTTC.

This clone has ten or more counts. This sequence joins TRBV19 and TRBJ2-3, with 10 positions matching TRBD1. The V segment lost 5 bases and the J segment 0 bases; nucleotides outside the gene matches: 5. This CDR3 is built from 16 residues. The germline V gene has CDR1 LNHDA and CDR2 SQIVND (reference sequence). CDR3: CASSWGQGTSTDTQYF. CDR3 DNA: TGTGCCAGTAGTTGGGGACAGGGGACTAGCACAGATACGCAGTATTTT.

This clone was seen just once. The rearrangement uses TRBV2 and TRBJ1-4, with D unclear. Deletions cut 5 bases from V and 3 bases from J, with 19 bases between. Germline CDR1 and CDR2: SNHLY and FYNNEI. This CDR3 has 17 amino acids. CDR3 sequence (DNA): TGTGCCAGCAGTCAGCCAAGGGAAGAGTTGGCTAATGAAAAACTGTTTTTT. Translated, it gives CASSQPREELANEKLFF.

The gene calls are TRBV30 and TRBJ2-5; TRBD2 aligns across 7 bases. Trimming cost V 3 bases and J 2 bases; bases outside gene matches: 9. This CDR3 has 15 residues. CDR1 is GTSNPN, CDR2 SVGIG, per germline (reference sequence). CDR3 protein: CAWRDRAGEQETQYF. The CDR3 nucleotides read TGTGCCTGGAGGGACCGGGCGGGAGAACAAGAGACCCAGTACTTC.